The 3 T cell receptor beta chains below all came from one sample that was sequenced in a study of T-cell reconstitution after alpha-beta-depleted transplantation in children. TCRbeta library preparation incorporated unique molecular identifiers. TCRdb re-called the PCR reads through MiXCR, storing one row per CDR3 protein. The data contain 240,000 or so distinct CDR3 sequences, roughly 7.7% of them seen just once; the ten biggest clones take up 6.3%. The sample consisted of PBMCs, mostly from graft donor cells, taken 180 days after TCRalphabeta/CD19-depleted stem cell transplant. The receptors here all came from a male patient under 18 who had a stem cell transplant for acute lymphoblastic leukemia, so the T cells may come from the graft donor.

This clonotype has at least ten counts. The chain is built from TRBV9 and TRBJ2-2; possible D gene TRBD2, 5 bases. CDR1 SGDLS and CDR2 YYNGEE come from the germline V gene. The V gene lost 0 bases and the J gene lost 6 bases, with 9 bases spanning the gap. CDR3 size: 14 residues. The CDR3 DNA sequence: TGTGCCAGCAGCGTAGAACTAGAACCCGGGGAGCTGTTTTTT. It is translated as CASSVELEPGELFF.

The V call is TRBV7-9, the J call TRBJ2-2, with D possibly TRBD2 on 7 matching bases. Trimming removed 5 bases from V and 2 bases from J, with 12 bases in between. Germline V gene sequence: CDR1 SEHNR, CDR2 FQNEAQ (reference sequence). The CDR3 is 15 amino acids. DNA of the CDR3: TGTGCCAGCAGCGCTCGGGGGGCCAACACCGGGGAGCTGTTTTTT. Protein sequence: CASSARGANTGELFF.

The rearrangement links TRBV6-1 to TRBJ2-2; D remains ambiguous. CDR1 is MNHNS, CDR2 SASEGT, per germline. The ends were cut back, 6 bases at V and 9 bases at J, with 14 bases in the middle. The CDR3 runs 13 residues. The CDR3 nucleotides read TGTGCCAGCAGCCCGCCCCTTCGTCGGGAGCTGTTTTTT. The encoded protein is CASSPPLRRELFF.